The clone carrying this T cell receptor (beta chain) occurred a few times. The antigen is undetermined. These data belong to a study of blood T cells in healthy people across ages. The use of a sample-barcoded 5' primer and a J-beta primer mix characterized a second PCR of roughly 6 to 11 cycles. TCRdb processed the 5' RACE reads anew with MiXCR; each CDR3 protein has one entry. The table shows fewer than 1,200,000 distinct CDR3 sequences, with approximately 25% occurring only once. Study outcomes and limitations: The study regarded diversity estimates from one million T cells as underestimates. The study could not conclusively compare naive and antigen-experienced cells, given its unsorted PBMCs.

These same records also appear under a second study, on T cells of mothers and their children. Per that study: In related and unrelated pairs alike, thymic selection shapes TCR recombination output, with inherited differences minor. The overlap seen between related mothers and children slightly exceeded that of unrelated pairs, though not significantly.

Input material: blood. This receptor was taken from a girl under 10 years old in good health.

The CDR3 is CSATIDGGYTF. For the CDR3, the DNA is TGCAGTGCTACTATCGACGGAGGCTACACCTTC. V gene TRBV20-1 combines with J gene TRBJ1-2, with D uncertain. With 4 bases removed from V and 8 bases from J, the gap between germline ends came to 11 bases. The CDR3 contains 11 residues. Germline CDR1 and CDR2: DFQATT and SNEGSKA (reference sequence).